This is a list of T cell receptor beta chains from one sample in a study of OX40 agonist ivuxolimab in advanced cancers. Libraries were prepared by immunoSEQ multiplex PCR; TCRdb keeps only in-frame clonotypes and omits some of them. The table shows some 52,000 clones, with approximately 94% occurring only once. Source: CD4+ or CD8+ T cells sorted from blood, taken in a trial of the OX40 agonist ivuxolimab. Source of these receptors: an adult with an advanced solid tumor such as melanoma, head and neck, liver or kidney cancer. The CDR3 runs from the conserved cysteine through the conserved F or W. A D gene is named only where the DNA matches it firmly. Not every row has a clone size; where given, it reads once, few, many or a size class.

CDR3aa,CDR3nt,d_gene,v_gene,j_gene,abundance
CAISVRGPGYQETQYF,TGTGCCATCAGCGTCAGGGGGCCGGGGTACCAAGAGACCCAGTACTTC,TRBD1,TRBV10-3,TRBJ2-5,.
CASSPAYPTPEAFF,TGCGCCAGCAGCCCCGCATACCCTACCCCTGAAGCTTTCTTT,.,TRBV5-1,TRBJ1-1,.
CASSTGGLEQYF,TGTGCCAGTAGTACGGGGGGGCTCGAGCAGTACTTC,TRBD2,TRBV19,TRBJ2-7,.
CASSDGLAGQRGEQFF,TGTGCCAGCAGCGACGGACTAGCGGGCCAAAGGGGCGAGCAGTTCTTC,TRBD2,TRBV7-9,TRBJ2-1,.
CASSPQTDTQYF,TGTGCCAGCAGCCCCCAGACAGATACGCAGTATTTT,.,TRBV7-9,TRBJ2-3,once
CAWSDPRGGTSGSDEQFF,TGTGCCTGGAGTGACCCTAGGGGGGGGACTAGCGGGAGCGATGAGCAGTTCTTC,TRBD2,TRBV30,TRBJ2-1,.
CASSPGTGGTGELFF,TGTGCCAGCAGCCCCGGGACAGGGGGCACCGGGGAGCTGTTTTTT,TRBD1,TRBV7-9,TRBJ2-2,.
CATSRDGDLVAEGTDTQYF,TGTGCCACCAGCAGAGATGGGGATCTGGTAGCAGAAGGGACAGATACGCAGTATTTT,.,TRBV15,TRBJ2-3,.
CASSIDQSPSGIVEDTQYF,TGTGCCAGTAGTATAGATCAGTCCCCTAGCGGGATTGTGGAAGATACGCAGTATTTT,TRBD2,TRBV19,TRBJ2-3,.
CALGETVAGELFF,TGTGCCCTCGGTGAAACAGTCGCCGGGGAGCTGTTTTTT,.,TRBV30,TRBJ2-2,.
CASSLGGSYGYTF,TGTGCCAGCAGTTTGGGGGGGAGCTATGGCTACACCTTC,.,TRBV28,TRBJ1-2,.
CASSQGSAGGYEQYF,TGCGCCAGCAGCCAAGGCTCTGCGGGAGGCTACGAGCAGTACTTC,TRBD2,TRBV4-1,TRBJ2-7,.
CASSPLQGRETQYF,TGCGCCAGCAGCCCTCTCCAGGGTCGGGAGACCCAGTACTTC,.,TRBV5-1,TRBJ2-5,.
CASSITGISGANVLTF,TGTGCCAGTAGTATTACGGGGATCTCTGGGGCCAACGTCCTGACTTTC,.,TRBV19,TRBJ2-6,once
CASSPGTGTGTDTQYF,TGTGCCAGCAGCCCGGGGACCGGGACAGGCACAGATACGCAGTATTTT,TRBD1,TRBV7-9,TRBJ2-3,.
CASSAGLAGAVPYNEQFF,TGTGCCAGCAGCGCGGGACTAGCGGGAGCCGTCCCCTACAATGAGCAGTTCTTC,TRBD2,TRBV5-4,TRBJ2-1,.
CASSQEGTAVLNEQFF,TGCGCCAGCAGCCAAGAGGGGACAGCGGTGCTCAATGAGCAGTTCTTC,TRBD1,TRBV4-1,TRBJ2-1,.
CAGGTTYEQYF,TGTGCCGGCGGGACAACCTACGAGCAGTACTTC,.,TRBV9,TRBJ2-7,.
CASTSTDTQYF,TGTGCCAGCACAAGCACAGATACGCAGTATTTT,.,TRBV27,TRBJ2-3,.
CASSLALSETQYF,TGTGCCAGCAGCTTAGCGCTTTCAGAGACCCAGTACTTC,.,TRBV7-6,TRBJ2-5,.
CASSLLGGLAGDWSYNEQFF,TGTGCCAGCAGCTTATTAGGGGGACTAGCGGGAGACTGGTCCTACAATGAGCAGTTCTTC,TRBD2,TRBV7-8,TRBJ2-1,.
CASSALGGYYGYTF,TGTGCCAGCAGTGCATTAGGGGGCTACTATGGCTACACCTTC,TRBD1,TRBV28,TRBJ1-2,.
CASSVGGYSSYNSPLHF,TGTGCCAGCAGCGTTGGCGGGTATAGCTCCTATAATTCACCCCTCCACTTT,.,TRBV9,TRBJ1-6,.
CASSSGVEETQYF,TGTGCCAGCAGCTCTGGGGTGGAAGAGACCCAGTACTTC,.,TRBV9,TRBJ2-5,once
CASSQPATGGRADTQYF,TGCGCCAGCAGCCAGCCCGCGACTGGCGGGCGTGCAGATACGCAGTATTTT,.,TRBV4-3,TRBJ2-3,.
CASSPSSGGFTDTQYF,TGTGCCAGCTCACCTAGTAGCGGTGGTTTCACAGATACGCAGTATTTT,.,TRBV18,TRBJ2-3,.
CSVVAWGERTYEQYF,TGCAGCGTTGTGGCGTGGGGAGAGCGGACCTACGAGCAGTACTTC,.,TRBV29-1,TRBJ2-7,.
CASRPEDHNYGYTF,TGTGCCAGCAGGCCAGAGGATCATAACTATGGCTACACCTTC,.,TRBV6-5,TRBJ1-2,.
CASSYSISGRSGYTF,TGTGCCAGCAGTTACTCGATTTCAGGGAGGAGTGGCTACACCTTC,.,TRBV6-5,TRBJ1-2,.
CASSTGRGYTF,TGCGCCAGCAGCACGGGGAGGGGCTACACCTTC,.,TRBV23-1,TRBJ1-2,.
CASLGLAGVIETQYF,TGTGCCAGCTTGGGACTAGCGGGGGTAATCGAGACCCAGTACTTC,TRBD2,TRBV2,TRBJ2-5,.
CASSLSHGGAIYF,TGTGCCAGCAGTTTATCGCACGGGGGTGCCATATATTTT,.,TRBV27,TRBJ1-3,.
CSVEASGSPDTQYF,TGCAGCGTTGAGGCTAGCGGTTCCCCAGATACGCAGTATTTT,TRBD2,TRBV29-1,TRBJ2-3,.
CASSPPSTVTNEKLFF,TGTGCCAGCTCACCACCCTCTACTGTCACTAATGAAAAACTGTTTTTT,.,TRBV18,TRBJ1-4,.
CASTDATSSYNEQFF,TGTGCCAGCACCGACGCGACGAGCTCCTACAATGAGCAGTTCTTC,.,TRBV6-5,TRBJ2-1,.
CASSLEASGRPPYNEQFF,TGTGCCAGCAGCTTAGAGGCTAGCGGGAGGCCCCCCTACAATGAGCAGTTCTTC,TRBD2,TRBV7-2,TRBJ2-1,once
CASSRPTGSGANVLTF,TGTGCCAGCAGCCGACCTACAGGCTCTGGGGCCAACGTCCTGACTTTC,.,TRBV11-3,TRBJ2-6,.
CASSLPGVINEQFF,TGTGCCAGCAGCTTACCGGGAGTTATCAATGAGCAGTTCTTC,.,TRBV11-1,TRBJ2-1,.
CASSTPVASGRTSYEQYF,TGTGCCAGCAGCACCCCGGTAGCGAGCGGGAGAACCTCCTACGAGCAGTACTTC,TRBD2,TRBV7-9,TRBJ2-7,.
CASSHLMQGGETQYF,TGTGCCAGCAGTCACCTCATGCAGGGTGGGGAGACCCAGTACTTC,.,TRBV6-5,TRBJ2-5,once
CASTLRRGISLEPQHF,TGTGCCAGCACCCTACGAAGGGGTATATCATTAGAGCCCCAGCATTTT,.,TRBV28,TRBJ1-5,.
CASSYSAGRYTQYF,TGTGCCAGCAGTTACTCGGCGGGGCGGTATACGCAGTATTTT,.,TRBV6-5,TRBJ2-3,.
CASSYWAVNTEAFF,TGTGCCAGCAGTTACTGGGCGGTGAACACTGAAGCTTTCTTT,.,TRBV6-6,TRBJ1-1,.
CASSLGQGNQPQHF,TGTGCCAGCAGTTTGGGACAGGGCAATCAGCCCCAGCATTTT,TRBD1,TRBV28,TRBJ1-5,.
CASSHRDRAFFEQYF,TGTGCCAGCAGCCACCGGGACAGAGCCTTCTTCGAGCAGTACTTC,TRBD1,TRBV14,TRBJ2-7,.
CASSPGLADSSYNEQFF,TGTGCCAGCAGCCCGGGACTAGCCGATAGCTCCTACAATGAGCAGTTCTTC,TRBD2,TRBV5-4,TRBJ2-1,.
CASSVAEGEIYGYTF,TGTGCCAGCAGCGTAGCAGAAGGGGAGATCTATGGCTACACCTTC,.,TRBV9,TRBJ1-2,.
CASSSISGRGEQYF,TGTGCCAGCAGCTCGATTAGCGGAAGAGGCGAGCAGTACTTC,.,TRBV11-2,TRBJ2-7,.
CASSFRQGAGNQPQHF,TGTGCCAGCAGTTTCAGACAGGGGGCTGGCAATCAGCCCCAGCATTTT,TRBD1,TRBV28,TRBJ1-5,.
CASSDQGRGTQYF,TGTGCCAGCAGCGACCAGGGGCGAGGTACGCAGTATTTT,.,TRBV7-9,TRBJ2-3,once
CASRGIQETQYF,TGTGCCAGCAGAGGCATTCAAGAGACCCAGTACTTC,.,TRBV2,TRBJ2-5,once
CASSLTGEGQETQYF,TGTGCCAGCAGCTTAACGGGAGAAGGGCAAGAGACCCAGTACTTC,.,TRBV7-9,TRBJ2-5,.